What follows are 27 T cell receptor beta chains derived from one specimen sequenced in a study of T cells in Graves' hyperthyroidism and ophthalmopathy. The TCR beta CDR3 regions underwent amplification using RNA transcripts as the source. The HTBI primer set served for first-round RT-PCR of the TCR CDR3. TCRdb independently ran MiXCR on the multiplex PCR reads; one entry per CDR3 protein. The profile shows some 350,000 distinct CDR3 sequences, roughly 13% of them singletons. The material sequenced was blood. These receptors all come from a woman in her thirties or forties with Graves' ophthalmopathy.

This sequence joins TRBV20-1 and TRBJ2-7; 7 bases agree with TRBD2. Germline assignment: CDR1 DFQATT and CDR2 SNEGSKA (reference sequence). This CDR3 is built from 14 residues. The V gene end was trimmed by 2 bases and the J gene end by 0 bases; junction bases not matched to a gene: 4. The DNA of the CDR3 is TGCAGTGCTAGACTTAGCGGGTACTCCTACGAGCAGTACTTC. Its translation: CSARLSGYSYEQYF.

The chain combines TRBV12-3 or TRBV12-4 with TRBJ2-3; 8 bases fit TRBD1. The CDR3 runs 18 residues. V trimming: 8 bases; J trimming: 1 base; junction bases outside the gene matches: 17. The CDR3 sequence is CASSNPGTGSSGTDTQYF. The DNA for the CDR3 is TGTGCCAGCTCAAACCCCGGGACAGGCTCTTCCGGCACAGATACGCAGTATTTT.

This clonotype was observed at least ten times. V gene TRBV2 combines with J gene TRBJ1-6; D unclear. The germline V gene has CDR1 SNHLY and CDR2 FYNNEI. Trimming shortened V by 6 bases and J by 5 bases, and 14 bases separated the two germline ends. This CDR3 comprises 15 residues. In nucleotides, the CDR3 is TGTGCCAGCAGCCCAGTCGAGGGAGATAATTCACCCCTCCACTTT. It translates to CASSPVEGDNSPLHF.

There are many counts of this clonotype. The chain links TRBV7-9 to TRBJ1-5, with D possibly matching TRBD1 (5 bases). The CDR3 totals 13 residues. The V end lost 2 bases, the J end lost 6 bases, and 8 bases lay between the germline ends. The germline V gene has CDR1 SEHNR and CDR2 FQNEAQ (reference sequence). In DNA, the CDR3 is TGTGCCAGCAGCTTAACAACAGGTCAGCCCCAGCATTTT. This gives the protein CASSLTTGQPQHF.

This clonotype has ten or more counts. This chain connects TRBV11-3 to TRBJ2-3; TRBD2 aligns across 9 bases. J gave up 3 bases and V 1 base, and 2 bases lay outside the gene matches. This CDR3 has 15 residues. Germline CDR1 reads SGHNT; CDR2 reads YENEEA. The CDR3 coding sequence is TGTGCCAGCAGCTTAGCCACTAGCGGGACAGATACGCAGTATTTT. It yields the protein CASSLATSGTDTQYF.

The rearrangement links TRBV7-9 to TRBJ2-7; D might be TRBD1 (5 bases). Germline CDR1 is SEHNR and CDR2 is FQNEAQ (reference sequence). This CDR3 region has 14 residues. Deletions cut 1 base from V and 1 base from J, with 8 bases between. The CDR3 DNA is TGTGCCAGCAGCTTAGGTGGACATTCCTACGAGCAGTACTTC. It encodes CASSLGGHSYEQYF.

The V call is TRBV30, the J call TRBJ1-1; D might be TRBD1 (5 bases). Germline CDR1 GTSNPN, CDR2 SVGIG (reference sequence). The CDR3 extends over 14 amino acids. The V and J ends lost 4 bases and 5 bases respectively, with 17 bases between them. CDR3 protein: CAWTKQGERTEAFF. The DNA of the CDR3 is TGTGCCTGGACGAAGCAGGGCGAGAGGACTGAAGCTTTCTTT.

In this sample, this clonotype turned up many times. This chain links TRBV2 with TRBJ1-2, with 8 bases that match TRBD1. Germline CDR1 and CDR2: SNHLY and FYNNEI. The CDR3 is 13 residues long. Unmatched junction bases numbered 7, after V lost 7 bases and J lost 6 bases. The CDR3 DNA reads TGTGCCAGCAATTTGGACAGGGCCGATGGCTACACCTTC. This codes for CASNLDRADGYTF.

This clonotype was recorded at least ten times. The chain combines TRBV15 with TRBJ2-7; 11 nucleotides agree with TRBD1. V shed 5 bases and J 2 bases; nucleotides not matched to a gene: 5. CDR3 size: 15 residues. Germline CDR1 reads LNHNV; CDR2 reads YYDKDF (reference sequence). The CDR3 here is CATSDRDRGTYEQYF. The CDR3 DNA follows: TGTGCCACCAGCGACCGGGACAGGGGGACCTACGAGCAGTACTTC.

V and J are TRBV20-1 and TRBJ2-1; 13 nucleotides align to TRBD2. CDR3 length: 15 residues. The trim removed 4 bases at V and 5 bases at J, leaving 5 bases unmatched. Germline CDR1 is DFQATT and CDR2 is SNEGSKA (reference sequence). Here the CDR3 reads CSAIGTSGIHNEQFF. For the CDR3, the DNA is TGCAGTGCTATTGGGACTAGCGGGATCCACAATGAGCAGTTCTTC.

This clonotype has more than one count but fewer than ten. The V gene is TRBV19, the J gene TRBJ2-7; perhaps D is TRBD1 or TRBD2 (5 bases each). The CDR3 totals 15 residues. Trimming shortened V by 4 bases and J by 2 bases, and 15 bases separated the two germline ends. Germline V gene sequence: CDR1 LNHDA, CDR2 SQIVND (reference sequence). The CDR3 here is CASSRQGRGAYEQYF. DNA for the CDR3: TGTGCCAGTAGTAGGCAGGGCCGAGGGGCCTACGAGCAGTACTTC.

This clonotype was found a few times. The rearrangement uses TRBV20-1 and TRBJ2-3; weak D call: TRBD1 (7 bases). CDR1 and CDR2 (germline): DFQATT, SNEGSKA (reference sequence). With 3 bases removed from V and 5 bases from J, the gap between germline ends came to 18 bases. The CDR3 runs 15 residues. In DNA, the CDR3 is TGCAGTGCTAGCCCTCCACAGGGGCGGGGAGATACGCAGTATTTT. As protein: CSASPPQGRGDTQYF.

This clonotype was counted ten times or more. The chain links TRBV12-3 or TRBV12-4 to TRBJ2-7; maybe TRBD1 (6 bases). The V and J ends lost 5 bases and 3 bases respectively, with 14 bases between them. The CDR3 length is 14 residues. This CDR3 is CASSPNRVDYEQYF. The CDR3 DNA reads TGTGCCAGCAGTCCAAACAGGGTCGACTACGAGCAGTACTTC.

The chain couples TRBV4-2 to TRBJ1-3; D is unresolved. From germline, CDR1 is LGHNA and CDR2 YNFKEQ. The CDR3 consists of 14 residues. V was pared by 8 bases and J by 0 bases, with 11 bases between. The CDR3 DNA sequence: TGTGCCAGCTGCGACACCGGCTCTGGAAACACCATATATTTT. Its translation is CASCDTGSGNTIYF.

In its sample, this clonotype was seen many times. The chain joins TRBV24-1 to TRBJ1-2; 12 bases map to TRBD1. Trimming cost V 4 bases and J 6 bases; bases outside gene matches: 5. Germline loops: CDR1 KGHDR, CDR2 SFDVKD. The CDR3 runs to 15 residues. The DNA of the CDR3 is TGTGCCACCAGTGAACCGGGACAGGGGGCGCATGGCTACACCTTC. Translation: CATSEPGQGAHGYTF.

The rearrangement joins TRBV5-5 to TRBJ2-4; perhaps TRBD2 as D (6 bases). Germline CDR1 is SGHKS and CDR2 is YYEKEE (reference sequence). The germline V and J ends were trimmed by 4 bases and 0 bases, with 14 bases remaining between them. The CDR3 is 16 residues long. CDR3 in amino acids: CASSPLRGLAKNIQYF. In DNA, the CDR3 is TGTGCCAGCAGCCCTTTGCGGGGCCTAGCCAAAAACATTCAGTACTTC.

This clonotype has a count of ten or more. The chain joins TRBV6-1 to TRBJ2-1, with TRBD2 matching 8 bases. CDR1 and CDR2 from the germline V gene are MNHNS and SASEGT. The junction had 7 bases not matched to a gene; V was cut back by 3 bases and J by 6 bases. The CDR3 has 15 residues. The DNA for the CDR3 is TGTGCCAGCAGTGATCGGGGGGGCACTTCCAATGAGCAGTTCTTC. Translated, it gives CASSDRGGTSNEQFF.

A remark on this clonotype: This may arise from a read error, as a much more abundant clone is one base away. V gene TRBV20-1 combines with J gene TRBJ2-3; tentative D call: TRBD2 (6 bases). Germline CDR1 is DFQATT and CDR2 is SNEGSKA (reference sequence). V was cut by 6 bases and J by 4 bases, with 23 bases left in between. CDR3 size: 16 residues. DNA of the CDR3: TGCAGTGCGGATCCCAGGGCGGCGGGGTCCGCAGATACGCAGTATTTT. It yields the protein CSADPRAAGSADTQYF.

At least ten counts were recorded for this clonotype. V and J are TRBV6-1 and TRBJ1-2, with D hard to call. Per germline, CDR1 MNHNS and CDR2 SASEGT. The CDR3 is made up of 12 amino acids. V was pared by 2 bases and J by 8 bases, with 9 bases between. The DNA for the CDR3 is TGTGCCAGCAGTGAATGGGGTGGCGGCTACACCTTC. Amino acids: CASSEWGGGYTF.

This clonotype was recorded many times. The J gene is TRBJ2-5, the V gene TRBV7-8; D is possibly TRBD1 (6 bases). V was pared by 7 bases and J by 2 bases, with 8 bases between. CDR1 is SGHVS and CDR2 is FQNEAQ in the germline V gene. The CDR3 extends over 12 amino acids. The CDR3 reads CASIGQQETQYF. CDR3 DNA: TGTGCCAGCATCGGACAGCAAGAGACCCAGTACTTC.

This clonotype was seen ten or more times. The chain carries TRBV20-1 and TRBJ2-5; D not resolved. V was shortened by 1 base and J by 4 bases, with 19 bases between the two germline ends. The CDR3 covers 16 residues. Looked up from germline, CDR1 is DFQATT and CDR2 is SNEGSKA (reference sequence). This CDR3 reads CSARGVGRAYRETQYF. The CDR3 DNA reads TGCAGTGCTAGAGGGGTGGGTCGGGCCTACCGAGAGACCCAGTACTTC.

The chain uses TRBV6-6 and TRBJ1-1, with TRBD1 matching 10 bases. There are 15 residues in the CDR3. CDR1 is MNHNY and CDR2 is SVGAGI in the germline V gene (reference sequence). Losses at the gene ends were 2 bases for V and 6 bases for J; bases not matched to a gene: 6. As DNA, the CDR3 is TGTGCCAGCAGTTACGTTCGGACAGGGGGGGCTGAAGCTTTCTTT. This gives the protein CASSYVRTGGAEAFF.

There are many counts of this clonotype. The rearrangement uses TRBV6-6 and TRBJ1-2; 7 bases map to TRBD1. Germline V CDR1 and CDR2: MNHNY, SVGAGI (reference sequence). V lost 2 bases, J lost 6 bases, and 6 bases stayed unmatched. The CDR3 has 14 amino acids. The CDR3 region is CASSYDGTDNGYTF. Written as DNA, the CDR3 is TGTGCCAGCAGTTACGACGGGACAGATAATGGCTACACCTTC.

Many counts were recorded for this clonotype. J is TRBJ1-5 and V is TRBV25-1; D possibly corresponds to TRBD1 (5 bases). CDR1 and CDR2 from the germline V gene are MGHDK and SYGVNS. The CDR3 runs to 14 residues. The V and J ends lost 1 base and 6 bases respectively, with 10 bases between them. The CDR3 DNA reads TGTGCCAGCAGTGAATTTGGGACGGGTCAGCCCCAGCATTTT. As protein: CASSEFGTGQPQHF.

This clonotype was observed a few times. This chain uses TRBV7-8 with TRBJ2-1; TRBD2 agrees at 9 bases. Germline V gene data show CDR1 as SGHVS and CDR2 as FQNEAQ. V lost 2 bases and J lost 10; bases outside the gene matches: 15. The CDR3 is 17 amino acids. CDR3 in DNA: TGTGCCAGCAGCTTACTGGTTTCTAGCGGGGTACCAATGGAGCAGTTCTTC. This encodes CASSLLVSSGVPMEQFF.

This clonotype was recorded many times. The rearrangement uses TRBV6-1 and TRBJ2-1; no definite D call. CDR3 size: 13 residues. Per germline, CDR1 MNHNS and CDR2 SASEGT. V lost 6 bases and J lost 4, with 10 bases in between. CDR3 region: CASRVPLYNEQFF. In DNA form, the CDR3 reads TGTGCCAGCAGAGTCCCCCTTTACAATGAGCAGTTCTTC.

This clonotype was counted ten times or more. The V call is TRBV2, the J call TRBJ2-3; 7 nucleotides align to TRBD2. CDR3 length equals 14 residues. Germline values: CDR1 SNHLY, CDR2 FYNNEI. V shed 5 bases and J 2 bases; nucleotides not matched to a gene: 4. The DNA of the CDR3 is TGTGCCAGCAGTCGGGGGGATTCCACAGATACGCAGTATTTT. Amino acid sequence: CASSRGDSTDTQYF.